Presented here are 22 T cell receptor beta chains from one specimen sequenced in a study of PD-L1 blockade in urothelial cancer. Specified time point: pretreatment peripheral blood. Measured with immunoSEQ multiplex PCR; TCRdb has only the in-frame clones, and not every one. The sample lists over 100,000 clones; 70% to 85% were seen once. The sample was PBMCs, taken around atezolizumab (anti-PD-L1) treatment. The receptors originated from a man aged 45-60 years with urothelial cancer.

This chain's CDR3 is CASSQDWGGRGSGANVLTF. CDR3 sequence (DNA): TGTGCCAGCAGCCAAGACTGGGGCGGGAGAGGATCTGGGGCCAACGTCCTGACTTTC. J is TRBJ2-6 and V is TRBV4-2, with 7 bases fitting TRBD2. In germline, CDR1 is LGHNA, CDR2 YNFKEQ. The CDR3 is 19 residues long. With V trimmed by 0 bases and J by 1 base, 9 bases remained unmatched.

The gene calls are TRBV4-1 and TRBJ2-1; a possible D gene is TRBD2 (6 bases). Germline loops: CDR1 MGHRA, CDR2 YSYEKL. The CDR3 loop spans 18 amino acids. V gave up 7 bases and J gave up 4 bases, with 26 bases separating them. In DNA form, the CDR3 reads TGCGCCAGCATCAAAAACCTGGAGGGAAACGGACGATACAATGAGCAGTTCTTC. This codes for CASIKNLEGNGRYNEQFF.

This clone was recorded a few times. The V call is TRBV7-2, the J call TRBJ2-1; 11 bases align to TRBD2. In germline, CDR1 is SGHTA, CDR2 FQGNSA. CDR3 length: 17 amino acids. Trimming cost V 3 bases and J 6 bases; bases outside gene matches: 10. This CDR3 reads CASSFLAGGGRVNEQFF. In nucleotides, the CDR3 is TGTGCCAGCAGCTTTCTAGCGGGAGGAGGTAGGGTCAATGAGCAGTTCTTC.

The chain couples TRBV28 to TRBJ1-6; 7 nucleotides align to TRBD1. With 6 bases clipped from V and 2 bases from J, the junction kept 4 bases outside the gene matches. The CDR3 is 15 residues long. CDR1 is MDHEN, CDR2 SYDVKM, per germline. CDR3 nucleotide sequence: TGTGCCAGCAGCCTCGGACAGGCCTATAATTCACCCCTCCACTTT. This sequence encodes CASSLGQAYNSPLHF.

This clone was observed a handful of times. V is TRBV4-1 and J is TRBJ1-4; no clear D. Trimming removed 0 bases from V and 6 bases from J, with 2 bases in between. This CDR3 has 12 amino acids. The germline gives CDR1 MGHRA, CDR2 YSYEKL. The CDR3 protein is CASSQDYEKLFF. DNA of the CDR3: TGCGCCAGCAGCCAAGACTATGAAAAACTGTTTTTT.

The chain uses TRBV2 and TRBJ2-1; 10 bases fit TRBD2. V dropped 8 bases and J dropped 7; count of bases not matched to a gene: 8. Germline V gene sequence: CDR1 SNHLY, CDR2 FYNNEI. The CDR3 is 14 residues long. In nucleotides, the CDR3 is TGTGCCAGCTCTTTGGGACTAGCGTTGAATGAGCAGTTCTTC. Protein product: CASSLGLALNEQFF.

The CDR3 nucleotides are TGTGCCACCAGCAGGACAGGGCCAACCTACGAGCAGTACTTC. Translation: CATSRTGPTYEQYF. V gene TRBV15 combines with J gene TRBJ2-7; 7 bases are shared with TRBD1. The CDR3 sequence is 14 residues long. Germline-derived CDR1 and CDR2 are LNHNV and YYDKDF (reference sequence). Trimming cost V 3 bases and J 2 bases; bases outside gene matches: 4.

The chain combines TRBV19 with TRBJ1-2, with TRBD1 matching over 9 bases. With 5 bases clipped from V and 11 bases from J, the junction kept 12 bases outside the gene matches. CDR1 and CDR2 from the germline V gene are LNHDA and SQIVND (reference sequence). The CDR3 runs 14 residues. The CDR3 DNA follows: TGTGCCAGTAGTCATGGACAGGGGATTGCCAGGTACACCTTC. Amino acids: CASSHGQGIARYTF.

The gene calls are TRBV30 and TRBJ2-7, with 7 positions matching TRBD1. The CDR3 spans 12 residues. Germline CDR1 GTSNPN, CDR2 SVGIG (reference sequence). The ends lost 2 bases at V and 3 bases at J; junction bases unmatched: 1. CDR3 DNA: TGTGCCTGGAGTCAGGGGGTCTACGAGCAGTACTTC. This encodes CAWSQGVYEQYF.

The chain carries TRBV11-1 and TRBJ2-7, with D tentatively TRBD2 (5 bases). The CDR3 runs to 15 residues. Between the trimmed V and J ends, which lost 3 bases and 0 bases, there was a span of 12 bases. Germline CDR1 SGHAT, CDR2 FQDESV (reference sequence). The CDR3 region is CASSLQTGISYEQYF. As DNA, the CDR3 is TGTGCCAGCAGCTTGCAGACCGGGATCTCCTACGAGCAGTACTTC. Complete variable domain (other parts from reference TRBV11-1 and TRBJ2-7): EAEVAQSPRYKITEKSQAVAFWCDPISGHATLYWYRQILGQGPELLVQFQDESVVDDSQLPKDRFSAERLKGVDSTLKIQPAELGDSAMYLCASSLQTGISYEQYFGPGTRLTVT.

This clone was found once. The CDR3 spells CASRPIYGDRTYEQYF. In DNA, the CDR3 is TGTGCCAGTAGACCCATTTATGGGGACAGGACCTACGAGCAGTACTTC. The rearrangement links TRBV19 to TRBJ2-7, with TRBD1 matching 8 bases. The CDR3 runs 16 residues. Germline V lookup: CDR1 LNHDA, CDR2 SQIVND (reference sequence). The ends lost 6 bases at V and 2 bases at J; junction bases unmatched: 12.

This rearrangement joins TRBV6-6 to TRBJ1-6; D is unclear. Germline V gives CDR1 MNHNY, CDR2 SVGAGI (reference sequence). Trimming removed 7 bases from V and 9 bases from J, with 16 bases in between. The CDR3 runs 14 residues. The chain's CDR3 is CASTSSGMSSPLHF. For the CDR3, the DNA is TGTGCCAGCACCAGCTCGGGGATGAGTTCACCCCTCCACTTT.

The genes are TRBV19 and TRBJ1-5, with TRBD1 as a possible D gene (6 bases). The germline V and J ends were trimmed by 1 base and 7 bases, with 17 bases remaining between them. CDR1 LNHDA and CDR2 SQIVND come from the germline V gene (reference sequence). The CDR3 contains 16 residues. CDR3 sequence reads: CASSIGGGQGSQPQHF. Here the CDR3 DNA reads TGTGCCAGTAGTATAGGGGGGGGGCAGGGTAGCCAGCCCCAGCATTTT.

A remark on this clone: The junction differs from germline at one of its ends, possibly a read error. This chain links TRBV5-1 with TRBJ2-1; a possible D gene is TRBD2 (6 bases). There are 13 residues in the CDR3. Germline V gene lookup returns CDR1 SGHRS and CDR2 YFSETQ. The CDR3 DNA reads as TGCGCCAGCAGCTTGGAGGGTTCCGGGAGCTGGCTCTTC. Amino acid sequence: CASSLEGSGSWLF.

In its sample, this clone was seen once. For the CDR3, the DNA is TGTGCCAGTAGTATTAAACGGACTAGCGGGAGTCTCAATGAGCAGTTCTTC. Translation: CASSIKRTSGSLNEQFF. V is TRBV19 and J is TRBJ2-1; 13 positions agree with TRBD2. J was trimmed by 6 bases and V by 3 bases; bases with no gene match: 8. Germline V lookup: CDR1 LNHDA, CDR2 SQIVND (reference sequence). The CDR3 covers 17 residues.

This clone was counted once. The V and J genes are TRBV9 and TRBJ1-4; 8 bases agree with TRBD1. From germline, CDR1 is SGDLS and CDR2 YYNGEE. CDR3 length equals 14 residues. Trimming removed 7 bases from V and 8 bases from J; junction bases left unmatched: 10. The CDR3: CASGTGQGGEKLFF. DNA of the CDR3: TGTGCCAGCGGTACTGGACAGGGTGGAGAAAAACTGTTTTTT.

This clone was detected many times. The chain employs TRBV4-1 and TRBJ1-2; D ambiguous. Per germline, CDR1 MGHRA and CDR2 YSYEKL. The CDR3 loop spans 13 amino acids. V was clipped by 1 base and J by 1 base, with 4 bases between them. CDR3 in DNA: TGCGCCAGCAGCCAAGCCGTTAACTATGGCTACACCTTC. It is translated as CASSQAVNYGYTF.

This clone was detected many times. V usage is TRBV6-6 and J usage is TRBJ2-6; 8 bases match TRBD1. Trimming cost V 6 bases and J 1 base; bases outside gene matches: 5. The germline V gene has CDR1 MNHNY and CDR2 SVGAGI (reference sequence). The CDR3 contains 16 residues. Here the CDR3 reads CASSPQGASGANVLTF. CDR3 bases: TGTGCCAGCAGCCCCCAGGGGGCGTCTGGGGCCAACGTCCTGACTTTC.

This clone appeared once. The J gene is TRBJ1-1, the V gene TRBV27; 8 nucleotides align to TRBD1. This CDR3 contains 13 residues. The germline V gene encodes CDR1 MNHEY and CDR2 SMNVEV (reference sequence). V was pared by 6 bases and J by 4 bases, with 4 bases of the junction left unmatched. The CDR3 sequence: CASSSTGGTEAFF. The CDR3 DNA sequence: TGTGCCAGCAGCTCAACAGGGGGCACTGAAGCTTTCTTT.

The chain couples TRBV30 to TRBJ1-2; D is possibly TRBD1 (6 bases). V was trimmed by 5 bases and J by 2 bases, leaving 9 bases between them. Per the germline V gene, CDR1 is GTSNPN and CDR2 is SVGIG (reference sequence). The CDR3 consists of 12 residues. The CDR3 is CAWETGNYGYTF. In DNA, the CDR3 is TGTGCCTGGGAAACAGGGAACTATGGCTACACCTTC.

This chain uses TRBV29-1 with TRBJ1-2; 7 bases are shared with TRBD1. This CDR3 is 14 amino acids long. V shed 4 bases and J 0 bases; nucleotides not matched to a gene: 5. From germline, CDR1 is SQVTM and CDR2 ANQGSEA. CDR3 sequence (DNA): TGCAGCGTTGGACAGGGCCTCACTAACTATGGCTACACCTTC. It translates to CSVGQGLTNYGYTF.

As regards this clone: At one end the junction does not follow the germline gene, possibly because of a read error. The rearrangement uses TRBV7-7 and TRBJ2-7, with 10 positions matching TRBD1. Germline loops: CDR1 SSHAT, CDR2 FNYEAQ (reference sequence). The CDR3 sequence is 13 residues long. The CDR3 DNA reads TGTGCTAGCAGCTTAGGACAGGGGGGCGAGCAGTACTTC. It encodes CASSLGQGGEQYF.